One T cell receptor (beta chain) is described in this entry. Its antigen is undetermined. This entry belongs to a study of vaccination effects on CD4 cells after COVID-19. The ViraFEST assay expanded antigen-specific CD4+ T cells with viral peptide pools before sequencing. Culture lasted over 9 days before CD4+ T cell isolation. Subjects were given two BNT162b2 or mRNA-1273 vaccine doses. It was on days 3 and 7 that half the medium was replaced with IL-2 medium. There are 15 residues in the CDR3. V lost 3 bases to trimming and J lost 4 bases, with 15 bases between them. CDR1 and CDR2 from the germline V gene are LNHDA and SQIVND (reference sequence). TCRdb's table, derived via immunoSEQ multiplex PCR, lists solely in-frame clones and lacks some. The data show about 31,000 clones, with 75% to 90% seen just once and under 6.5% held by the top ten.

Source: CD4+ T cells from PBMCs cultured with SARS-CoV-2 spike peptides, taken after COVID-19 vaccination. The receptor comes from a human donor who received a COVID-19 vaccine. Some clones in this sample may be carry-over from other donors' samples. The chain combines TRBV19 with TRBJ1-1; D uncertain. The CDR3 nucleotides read TGTGCCAGTAGTATTAGTAGTGGGTTAGGCACTGAAGCTTTCTTT. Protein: CASSISSGLGTEAFF.